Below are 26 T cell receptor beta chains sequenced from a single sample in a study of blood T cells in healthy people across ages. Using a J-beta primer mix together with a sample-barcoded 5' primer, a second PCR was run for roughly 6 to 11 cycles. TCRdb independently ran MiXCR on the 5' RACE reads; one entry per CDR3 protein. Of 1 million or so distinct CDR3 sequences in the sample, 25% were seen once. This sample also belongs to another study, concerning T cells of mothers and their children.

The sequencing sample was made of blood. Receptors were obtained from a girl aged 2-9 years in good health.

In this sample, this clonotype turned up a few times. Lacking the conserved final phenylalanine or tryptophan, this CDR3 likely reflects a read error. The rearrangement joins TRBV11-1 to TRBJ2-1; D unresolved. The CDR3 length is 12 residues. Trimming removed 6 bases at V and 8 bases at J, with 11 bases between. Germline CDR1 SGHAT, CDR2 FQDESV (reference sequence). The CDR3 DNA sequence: TGTGCCAGCAGGGCCCCGGACCATGAGCAGTTCCTC. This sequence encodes CASRAPDHEQFL.

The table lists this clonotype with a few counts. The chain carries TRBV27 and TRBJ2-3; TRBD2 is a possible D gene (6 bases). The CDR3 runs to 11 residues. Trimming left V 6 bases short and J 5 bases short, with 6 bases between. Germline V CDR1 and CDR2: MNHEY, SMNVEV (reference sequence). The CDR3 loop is CASRGGDTQYF. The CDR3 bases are TGTGCCAGCAGGGGGGGAGATACGCAGTATTTT.

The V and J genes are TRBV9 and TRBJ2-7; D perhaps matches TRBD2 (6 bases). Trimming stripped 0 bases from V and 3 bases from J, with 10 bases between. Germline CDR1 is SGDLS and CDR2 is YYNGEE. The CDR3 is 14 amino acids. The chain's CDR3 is CASSVGTTGYEQYF. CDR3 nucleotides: TGTGCCAGCAGCGTAGGGACTACGGGCTACGAGCAGTACTTC.

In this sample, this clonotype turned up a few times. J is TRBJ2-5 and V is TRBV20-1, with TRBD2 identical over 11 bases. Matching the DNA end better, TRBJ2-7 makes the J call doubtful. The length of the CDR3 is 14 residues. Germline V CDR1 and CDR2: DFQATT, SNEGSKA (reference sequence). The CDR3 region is CSASPLAGGYEQYF. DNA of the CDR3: TGCAGTGCGAGCCCTTTAGCGGGAGGGTACGAGCAGTACTTC.

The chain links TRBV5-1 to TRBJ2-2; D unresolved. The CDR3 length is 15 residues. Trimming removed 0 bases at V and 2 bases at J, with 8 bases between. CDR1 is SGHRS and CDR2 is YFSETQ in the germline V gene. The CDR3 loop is CASSLDRRNTGELFF. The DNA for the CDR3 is TGCGCCAGCAGCTTGGATCGTCGAAACACCGGGGAGCTGTTTTTT.

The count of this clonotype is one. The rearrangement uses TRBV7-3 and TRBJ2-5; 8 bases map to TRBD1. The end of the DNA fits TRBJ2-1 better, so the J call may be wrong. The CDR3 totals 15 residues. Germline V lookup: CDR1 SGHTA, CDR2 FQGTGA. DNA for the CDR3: TGTGCCAGCAGCCCTCCGACAGGGGCCAACAATGAGCAGTTCTTC. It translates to CASSPPTGANNEQFF.

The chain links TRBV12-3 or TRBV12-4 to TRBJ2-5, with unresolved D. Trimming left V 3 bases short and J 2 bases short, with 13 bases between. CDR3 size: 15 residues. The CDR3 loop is CASSFNPSGQETQYF. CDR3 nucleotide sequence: TGTGCCAGCAGTTTTAATCCGTCCGGACAAGAGACCCAGTACTTC.

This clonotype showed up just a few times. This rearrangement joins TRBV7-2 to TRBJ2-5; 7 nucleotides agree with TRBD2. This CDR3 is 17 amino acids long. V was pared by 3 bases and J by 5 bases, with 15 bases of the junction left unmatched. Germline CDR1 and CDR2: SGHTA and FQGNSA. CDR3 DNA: TGTGCCAGCAGCTTGCGCGGGAGTAGAATACCCGCGGAGACCCAGTACTTC. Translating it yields CASSLRGSRIPAETQYF.

For the CDR3, the DNA is TGTGCCATCAGTGAGCCTAGCGGGGAAGATAATGAGCAGTTCTTC. The encoded protein is CAISEPSGEDNEQFF. This chain joins TRBV10-3 and TRBJ2-1; 9 nucleotides line up with TRBD2. V dropped 2 bases and J dropped 7; count of bases not matched to a gene: 6. Germline assignment: CDR1 ENHRY and CDR2 SYGVKD. The CDR3 is made up of 15 amino acids.

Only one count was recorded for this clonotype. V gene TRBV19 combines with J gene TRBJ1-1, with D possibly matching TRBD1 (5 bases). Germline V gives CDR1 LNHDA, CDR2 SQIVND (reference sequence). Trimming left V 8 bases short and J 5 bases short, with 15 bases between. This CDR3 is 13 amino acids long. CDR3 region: CASRQGVGTEAFF. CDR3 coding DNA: TGTGCCAGTCGTCAGGGAGTAGGAACTGAAGCTTTCTTT.

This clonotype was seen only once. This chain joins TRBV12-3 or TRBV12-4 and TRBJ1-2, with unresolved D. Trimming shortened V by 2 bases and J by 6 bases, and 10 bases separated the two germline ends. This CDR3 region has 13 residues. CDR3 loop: CASSLFTGDGYTF. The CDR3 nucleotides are TGTGCCAGCAGTTTATTCACCGGAGATGGCTACACCTTC.

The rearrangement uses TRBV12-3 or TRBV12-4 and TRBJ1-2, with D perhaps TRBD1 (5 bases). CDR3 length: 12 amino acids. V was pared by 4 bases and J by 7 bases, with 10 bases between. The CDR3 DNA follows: TGTGCCAGCAGTTACAGGTGGACTGGCTACACCTTC. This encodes CASSYRWTGYTF.

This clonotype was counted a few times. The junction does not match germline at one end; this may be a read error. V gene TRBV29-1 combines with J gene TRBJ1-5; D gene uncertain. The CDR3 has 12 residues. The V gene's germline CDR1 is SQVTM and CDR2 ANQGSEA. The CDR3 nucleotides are TGCAGCGTTGGATATAGCAATCGGCCCCAGCATTTT. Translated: CSVGYSNRPQHF.

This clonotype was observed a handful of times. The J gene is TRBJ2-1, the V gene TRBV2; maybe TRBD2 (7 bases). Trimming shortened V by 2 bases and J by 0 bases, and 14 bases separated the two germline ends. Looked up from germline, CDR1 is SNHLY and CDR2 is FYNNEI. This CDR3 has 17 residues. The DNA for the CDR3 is TGTGCCAGCAGTGAATTTCCGGGGGGCTACTCCTACAATGAGCAGTTCTTC. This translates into CASSEFPGGYSYNEQFF.

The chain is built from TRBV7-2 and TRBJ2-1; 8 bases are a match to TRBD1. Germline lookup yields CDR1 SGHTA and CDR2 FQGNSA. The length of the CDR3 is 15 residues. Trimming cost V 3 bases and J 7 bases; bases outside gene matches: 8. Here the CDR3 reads CASSFVTQGGNEQFF. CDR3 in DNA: TGTGCCAGCAGCTTTGTCACACAGGGGGGAAATGAGCAGTTCTTC. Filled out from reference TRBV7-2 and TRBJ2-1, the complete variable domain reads GAGVSQSPSNKVTEKGKDVELRCDPISGHTALYWYRQSLGQGLEFLIYFQGNSAPDKSGLPSDRFSAERTGGSVSTLTIQRTQQEDSAVYLCASSFVTQGGNEQFFGPGTRLTVL.

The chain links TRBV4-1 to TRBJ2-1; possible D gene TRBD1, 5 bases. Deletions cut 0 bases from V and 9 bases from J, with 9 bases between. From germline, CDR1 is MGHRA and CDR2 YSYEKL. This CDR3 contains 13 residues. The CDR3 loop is CASSQDFDSEQFF. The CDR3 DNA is TGCGCCAGCAGCCAAGACTTCGACAGTGAGCAGTTCTTC.

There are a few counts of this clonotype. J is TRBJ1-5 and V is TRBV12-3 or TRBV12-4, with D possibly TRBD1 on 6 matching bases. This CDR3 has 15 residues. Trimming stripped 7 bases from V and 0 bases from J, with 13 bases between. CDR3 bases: TGTGCCAGCAAATTCGGACAGATTAGCAATCAGCCCCAGCATTTT. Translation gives CASKFGQISNQPQHF.

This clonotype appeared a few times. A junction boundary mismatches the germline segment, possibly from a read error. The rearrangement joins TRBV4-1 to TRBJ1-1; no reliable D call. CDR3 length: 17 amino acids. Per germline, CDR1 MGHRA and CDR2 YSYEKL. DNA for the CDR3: TGCGCCAGCAGCAAAGAGATAGTTAGGGCCTTGAACACTGAAGCTTTCTTT. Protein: CASSKEIVRALNTEAFF.

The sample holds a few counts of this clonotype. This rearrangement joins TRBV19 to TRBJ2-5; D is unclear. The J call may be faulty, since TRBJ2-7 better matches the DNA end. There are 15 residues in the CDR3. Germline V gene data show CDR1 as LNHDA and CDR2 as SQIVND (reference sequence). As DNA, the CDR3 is TGTGCCAGTGGACGCACATCGACAAGCTCCTACGAGCAGTACTTC. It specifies CASGRTSTSSYEQYF.

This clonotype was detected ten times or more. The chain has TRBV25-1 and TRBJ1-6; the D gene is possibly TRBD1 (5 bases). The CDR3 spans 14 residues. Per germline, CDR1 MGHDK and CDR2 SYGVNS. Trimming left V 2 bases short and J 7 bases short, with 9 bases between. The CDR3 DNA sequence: TGTGCCAGCAGTGAAACCGGGACGAATTCACCCCTCCACTTT. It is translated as CASSETGTNSPLHF.

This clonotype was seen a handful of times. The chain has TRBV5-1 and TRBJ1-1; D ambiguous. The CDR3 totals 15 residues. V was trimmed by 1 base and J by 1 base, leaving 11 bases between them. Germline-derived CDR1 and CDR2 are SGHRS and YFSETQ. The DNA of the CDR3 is TGCGCCAGCAGCTTGTACGGGGAGCGGAACACTGAAGCTTTCTTT. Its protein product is CASSLYGERNTEAFF.

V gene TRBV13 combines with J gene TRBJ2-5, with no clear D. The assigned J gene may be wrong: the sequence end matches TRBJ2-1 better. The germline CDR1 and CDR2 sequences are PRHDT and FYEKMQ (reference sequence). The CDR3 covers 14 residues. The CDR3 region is CASSFYFVQNEQFF. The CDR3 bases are TGTGCCAGCAGCTTTTACTTTGTGCAGAATGAGCAGTTCTTC.

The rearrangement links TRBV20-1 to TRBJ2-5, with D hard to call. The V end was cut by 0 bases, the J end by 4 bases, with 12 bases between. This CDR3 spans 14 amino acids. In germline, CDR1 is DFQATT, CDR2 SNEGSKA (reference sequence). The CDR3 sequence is CSARDPQEGETQYF. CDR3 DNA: TGCAGTGCTAGAGATCCTCAGGAAGGAGAGACCCAGTACTTC.

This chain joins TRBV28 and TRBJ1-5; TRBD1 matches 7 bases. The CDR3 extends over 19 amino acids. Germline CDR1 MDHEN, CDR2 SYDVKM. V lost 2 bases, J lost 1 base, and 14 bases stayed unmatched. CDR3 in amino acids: CASSLVLKAGGTSNQPQHF. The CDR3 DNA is TGTGCCAGCAGTTTAGTCCTTAAGGCAGGGGGGACGAGCAATCAGCCCCAGCATTTT. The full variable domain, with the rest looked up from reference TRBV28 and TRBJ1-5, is DVKVTQSSRYLVKRTGEKVFLECVQDMDHENMFWYRQDPGLGLRLIYFSYDVKMKEKGDIPEGYSVSREKKERFSLILESASTNQTSMYLCASSLVLKAGGTSNQPQHFGDGTRLSIL.

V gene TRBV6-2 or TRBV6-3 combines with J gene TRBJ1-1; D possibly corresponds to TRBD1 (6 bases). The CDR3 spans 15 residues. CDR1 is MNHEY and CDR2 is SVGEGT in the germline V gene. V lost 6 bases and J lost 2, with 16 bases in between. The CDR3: CASSARNRANTEAFF. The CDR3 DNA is TGTGCCAGCAGCGCGCGAAACAGGGCCAACACTGAAGCTTTCTTT.

The CDR3 DNA follows: TGTGCCAGCAGCCAAGCCCTGGGGACTAGCTACGAGCAGTACTTC. Translation: CASSQALGTSYEQYF. The chain uses TRBV3-1 and TRBJ2-1; TRBD2 matches 8 bases. Gene TRBJ2-7 matches the end of the DNA better, so the J call may be wrong. Germline V gene sequence: CDR1 LGHDT, CDR2 YNNKEL (reference sequence). This CDR3 has 15 residues.